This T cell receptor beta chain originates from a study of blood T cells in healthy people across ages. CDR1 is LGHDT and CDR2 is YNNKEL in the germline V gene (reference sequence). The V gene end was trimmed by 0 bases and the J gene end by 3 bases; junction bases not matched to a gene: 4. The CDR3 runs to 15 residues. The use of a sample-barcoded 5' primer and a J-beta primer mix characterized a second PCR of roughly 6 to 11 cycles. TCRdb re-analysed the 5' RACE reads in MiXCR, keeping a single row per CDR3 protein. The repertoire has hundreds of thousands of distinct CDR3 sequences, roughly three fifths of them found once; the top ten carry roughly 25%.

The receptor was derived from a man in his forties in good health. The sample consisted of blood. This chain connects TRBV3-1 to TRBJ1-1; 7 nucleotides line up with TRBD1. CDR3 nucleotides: TGTGCCAGCAGCCAAGATGGCAGGGGGGACACTGAAGCTTTCTTT. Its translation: CASSQDGRGDTEAFF.